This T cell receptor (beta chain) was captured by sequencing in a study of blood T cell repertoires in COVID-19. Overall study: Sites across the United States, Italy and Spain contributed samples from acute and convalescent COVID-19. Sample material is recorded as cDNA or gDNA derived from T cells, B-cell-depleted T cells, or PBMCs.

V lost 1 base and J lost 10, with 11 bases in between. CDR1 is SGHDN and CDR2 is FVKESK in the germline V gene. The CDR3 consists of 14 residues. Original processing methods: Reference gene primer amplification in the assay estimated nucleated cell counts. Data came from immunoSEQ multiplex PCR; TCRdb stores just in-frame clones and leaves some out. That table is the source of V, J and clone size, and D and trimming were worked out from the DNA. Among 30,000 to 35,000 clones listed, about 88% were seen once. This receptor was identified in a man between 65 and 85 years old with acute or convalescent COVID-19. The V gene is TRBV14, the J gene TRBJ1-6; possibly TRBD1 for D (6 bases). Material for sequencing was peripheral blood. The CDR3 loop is CASSQGTANSPLHF. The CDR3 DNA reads TGTGCCAGCAGCCAAGGGACAGCGAACTCACCCCTCCACTTT.